This TCR beta chain was captured by sequencing in a study of human T cells and chemical hapten exposure. Points from the study as a whole: Sensitization with DPC brought no change to TCRs above 1 in 1000 in frequency.

This clonotype was detected only a few times. What it binds is unknown. CDR3 length equals 15 residues. The J segment lost 2 bases and the V segment lost 4 bases, leaving 6 bases of the junction unmatched. Germline V CDR1 and CDR2: SGDLS, YYNGEE. Original analysis: Counts of TCRs in each sample centred on a median of roughly 89,000 and extended from about 20,000 to 690,000. TCRdb reprocessed the RACE reads with MiXCR, giving one entry per CDR3 protein. These V and J calls are TCRdb output, not the study's own analysis. The data hold 95,000 to 150,000 distinct CDR3 sequences, with about 10% observed a single time. The time point denotes: patch test 3, about 24 weeks after DPC sensitization. The treatment is: therapeutic diphenylcyclopropenone sensitization with weekly scalp DPC.

The gene calls are TRBV9 and TRBJ2-3; the match to TRBD2 covers 8 bases. This sequence was found in a woman aged 50 to 65 with alopecia areata. Some clones in this sample may be carry-over from other donors' samples. The sequencing used whole blood, collected in connection with sensitization to the hapten diphenylcyclopropenone (DPC). The CDR3 DNA is TGTGCCAGCAGCAGAAGCGGGGGAGACACAGATACGCAGTATTTT. Encoded protein: CASSRSGGDTDTQYF.